The following is a T cell receptor (beta chain) sequence with its context. The antigen is not known. The ends were cut back, 5 bases at V and 12 bases at J, with 10 bases in the middle. This CDR3 comprises 11 residues. The sample originates from a study of CD8 T cells in ankylosing spondylitis. General study findings and limits: A TCR beta motif of 7 or 8 highly homologous variants appeared characteristic of ankylosing spondylitis blood.

Making use of molecular barcodes, quantitative 5'-RACE generated TCR beta libraries. TCRdb itself ran the 5' RACE reads through MiXCR, one entry per CDR3 protein. Found here are just over 350,000 distinct CDR3 sequences, approximately 20% of them singletons; the top ten hold 13%. This receptor was taken from a male donor with ankylosing spondylitis or in good health (not recorded which). The material sequenced was blood, either unsorted or a sorted T cell fraction (not recorded which). J is TRBJ1-4 and V is TRBV12-3 or TRBV12-4, with a tentative D call TRBD1 (6 bases). DNA for the CDR3: TGTGCCAGCAGTGACAGGTCAGAACTGTTTTTT. Protein: CASSDRSELFF.